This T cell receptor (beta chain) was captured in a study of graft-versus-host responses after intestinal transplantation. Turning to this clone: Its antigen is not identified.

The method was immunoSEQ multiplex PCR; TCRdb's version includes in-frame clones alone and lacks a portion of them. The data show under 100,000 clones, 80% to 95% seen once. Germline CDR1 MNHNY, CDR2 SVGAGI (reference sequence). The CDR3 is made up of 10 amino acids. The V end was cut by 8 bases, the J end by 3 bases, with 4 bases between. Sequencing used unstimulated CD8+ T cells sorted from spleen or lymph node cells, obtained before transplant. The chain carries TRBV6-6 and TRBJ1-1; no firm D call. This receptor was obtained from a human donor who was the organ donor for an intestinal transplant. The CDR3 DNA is TGTGCCAGCGAGGACACTGAAGCTTTCTTT. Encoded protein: CASEDTEAFF.